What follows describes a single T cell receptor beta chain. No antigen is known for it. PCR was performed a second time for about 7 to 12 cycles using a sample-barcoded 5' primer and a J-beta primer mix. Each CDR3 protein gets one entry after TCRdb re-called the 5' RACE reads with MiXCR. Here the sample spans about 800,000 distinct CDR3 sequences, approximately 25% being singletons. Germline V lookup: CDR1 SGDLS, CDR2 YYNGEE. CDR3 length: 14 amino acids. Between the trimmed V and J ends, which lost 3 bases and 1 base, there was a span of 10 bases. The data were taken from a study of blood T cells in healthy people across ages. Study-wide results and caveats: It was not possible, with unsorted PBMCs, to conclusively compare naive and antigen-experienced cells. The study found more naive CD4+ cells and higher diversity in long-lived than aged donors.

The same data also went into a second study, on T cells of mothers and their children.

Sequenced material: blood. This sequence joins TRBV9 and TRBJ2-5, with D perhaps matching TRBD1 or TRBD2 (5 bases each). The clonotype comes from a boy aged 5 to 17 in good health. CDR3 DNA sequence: TGTGCCAGCAGCGCCGAGGGGTTCCAAGAGACCCAGTACTTC. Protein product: CASSAEGFQETQYF.